The T cell receptor (beta chain) under discussion was sequenced for a study of vaccination effects on CD4 cells after COVID-19. A word on this clone: Its antigen is as yet unknown.

The protocol was immunoSEQ multiplex PCR, while the TCRdb copy is restricted to in-frame clones and leaves out a portion. The table shows tens of thousands of clones, with about 78% occurring only once. Antigen-specific CD4+ T cells were expanded with viral peptide pools in the ViraFEST assay before sequencing. It was after nine to ten days of culture that CD4+ T cells were isolated. Vaccine recipients, nucleocapsid antibody negative, had no prior SARS-CoV-2 infection. A density of fewer than 2.5 million PBMC per well was used; these cells were cultured with 10 IU/ml IL-2 and around 9.6 ug/ml peptides. Study-wide findings and caveats: Marked clonal contraction of infection- and vaccine-induced clones was seen late after vaccination. In vaccinees who were healthy, merely 1 out of 255 vaccine-induced clones cross-reacted with common cold coronaviruses.

Between the trimmed V and J ends, which lost 0 bases and 1 base, there was a span of 6 bases. Germline CDR1 is SQVTM and CDR2 is ANQGSEA. This CDR3 has 13 residues. This chain links TRBV29-1 with TRBJ2-5; tentatively, D is TRBD1 (6 bases). Source: CD4+ T cells from PBMCs cultured with SARS-CoV-2 spike peptides, taken before COVID-19 vaccination. This receptor was identified in a human donor who received a COVID-19 vaccine. In DNA, the CDR3 is TGCAGCGTTGAAGACAGGGGCCAAGAGACCCAGTACTTC. Its protein product is CSVEDRGQETQYF.